This is a list of T cell receptor beta chains from one sample in a study of blood T cell repertoires in COVID-19. Sequencing was performed with immunoSEQ multiplex PCR; in TCRdb, only in-frame clones are kept and a portion is missing. The table records 100,000 to 120,000 clones, over 70% of them present only once. Sequenced: peripheral blood. Source of these receptors: a man between 50 and 59 years old with acute or convalescent COVID-19. Each CDR3 is given with its conserved first and last residue. D genes are given only for firm matches. Only some rows state a clone size, as once, few, many or a class for expanded clones.

clone_size j_call cdr3_length d_call v_call cdr3_nt cdr3_aa
NA TRBJ1-3 15 NA TRBV2 TGTGCCAGCAGAAGGGACACGCTCCCTGGAAACACCATATATTTT CASRRDTLPGNTIYF
NA TRBJ1-1 11 TRBD1 TRBV29-1 TGCAGCGTTGAGCCAGGGGGTGAAGCTTTCTTT CSVEPGGEAFF
NA TRBJ2-7 19 TRBD2 TRBV3-1/TRBV3-2 TGTGCCAGCAGCCAAGATGTTCTGACTAGCACGGGGCTGTCCTACGAGCAGTACTTC CASSQDVLTSTGLSYEQYF
NA TRBJ1-5 15 NA TRBV3-1/TRBV3-2 TGTGCCAGCAGCCCCGGAGGCGGTAGCAATCAGCCCCAGCATTTT CASSPGGGSNQPQHF
NA TRBJ2-7 13 NA TRBV7-8 TGTGCCAGCAGCTTAGATGGGGGCCACGAGCAGTACTTC CASSLDGGHEQYF
NA TRBJ2-1 13 NA TRBV15 TGTGCCACCAGCAGAGAGGGAGACTTCCCGCAGTTCTTC CATSREGDFPQFF
NA TRBJ2-1 15 NA TRBV24-1 TGTGCCACCAGTGATTTGGACGTAAGAAGCGATGAGCAGTTCTTC CATSDLDVRSDEQFF
NA TRBJ1-1 15 NA TRBV11-2 TGTGCCAGCAGCTTAGCAAGTACAGTAGGCACTGAAGCTTTCTTT CASSLASTVGTEAFF
NA TRBJ2-3 14 NA TRBV5-8 TGTGCCAGCAGCTTGGTCCAGGTTGGGGATACGCAGTATTTT CASSLVQVGDTQYF
NA TRBJ1-6 15 NA TRBV5-1 TGCGCCAGCAGCCCGGAGGCCGGGGTCGGCTCACCCCTCCACTTT CASSPEAGVGSPLHF
once TRBJ1-1 16 TRBD1 TRBV30 TGTGCCTGGATCAACACCGGAAAGGGGGCGAACACTGAAGCTTTCTTT CAWINTGKGANTEAFF
NA TRBJ2-3 16 NA TRBV5-1 TGCGCCAGCAGCTTGGTGGCAGGGACTAGCACAGATACGCAGTATTTT CASSLVAGTSTDTQYF
once TRBJ1-6 14 NA TRBV9 TGTGCCAGCAGCGAACAGGTTTTAAGTTCACCCCTCCACTTT CASSEQVLSSPLHF
NA TRBJ1-2 14 TRBD1 TRBV6-1 TGTGCCAGTTGTCGGGACAGTCAATCCGATGGCTACACCTTC CASCRDSQSDGYTF
NA TRBJ1-2 13 NA TRBV6-5 TGTGCCAGCAGTAAACGACAGATCTATGGCTACACCTTC CASSKRQIYGYTF
NA TRBJ1-5 15 TRBD1 TRBV4-1 TGCGCCAGCAGCCAAGGGTTGCAGGGGGATCAGCCCCAGCATTTT CASSQGLQGDQPQHF
NA TRBJ1-2 12 NA TRBV6-6 TGTGCCAGCAGTGGGCTGGGCTATGGCTACACCTTC CASSGLGYGYTF
NA TRBJ1-6 13 TRBD1 TRBV12-3/TRBV12-4 TGTGCCAGCAGTTTGGGACAGGGTCCACCCCTCCACTTT CASSLGQGPPLHF
NA TRBJ1-2 14 NA TRBV27 TGTGCCAGCAGCCCCGGGGGGTACTCTATGAGGTACACCTTC CASSPGGYSMRYTF
NA TRBJ1-2 14 TRBD1 TRBV15 TGTGCCACCAGCAGGACCACAGGGGGCTCAGGCTACACCTTC CATSRTTGGSGYTF
NA TRBJ1-2 14 NA TRBV5-1 TGCGCCAGCAGCTCAGGGGAAGTATGGAATGGCTACACCTTC CASSSGEVWNGYTF
few TRBJ1-1 15 TRBD1 TRBV5-1 TGCGCCAGCAGCGCCATAACAGGGGGGAGCACTGAAGCTTTCTTT CASSAITGGSTEAFF
NA TRBJ1-5 14 NA TRBV6-6 TGTGCCAGCAGTTACACACAGGCCCCACAGCCCCAGCATTTT CASSYTQAPQPQHF
few TRBJ1-1 16 NA TRBV5-5 TGTGCCAGCAGCTTGGACCTGGGGGGAATGAACACTGAAGCTTTCTTT CASSLDLGGMNTEAFF
NA TRBJ1-6 16 TRBD1 TRBV30 TGTGCCTGGAGGATGACAGGGGATCTCTATAATTCACCCCTCCACTTT CAWRMTGDLYNSPLHF
NA TRBJ2-2 14 NA TRBV19 TGTGCCAGTAGTATAGGGCCGTACACCGGGGAGCTGTTTTTT CASSIGPYTGELFF
few TRBJ1-1 14 TRBD1 TRBV5-1 TGCGCCAGCAGCTTGGCAGGGGGGATGACTGAAGCTTTCTTT CASSLAGGMTEAFF
NA TRBJ1-5 14 NA TRBV9 TGTGCCAGCAGCGTAGGACAGCCCAATCAGCCCCAGCATTTT CASSVGQPNQPQHF
NA TRBJ2-1 15 NA TRBV6-4 TGTGCCAGCAGTGAGGTGGGGGGGCCCTACAATGAGCAGTTCTTC CASSEVGGPYNEQFF
NA TRBJ1-6 16 TRBD1 TRBV9 TGTGCCAGCAGCGTAGGGGAGACAGGGATGGATTCACCCCTCCACTTT CASSVGETGMDSPLHF
NA TRBJ1-6 17 TRBD1 TRBV11-2 TGTGCCAGCGGGCGGGGGACAGGGTCATTCCTTAATTCACCCCTCCACTTT CASGRGTGSFLNSPLHF
NA TRBJ2-7 12 NA TRBV7-9 TGTGCCAGCGGTTCAGGGCCCTACGAGCAGTACTTC CASGSGPYEQYF
once TRBJ1-6 15 TRBD1 TRBV2 TGTGCCAGCAGTGAAGCCCAGGGGGAGAATTCACCCCTCCACTTT CASSEAQGENSPLHF
NA TRBJ2-1 14 NA TRBV28 TGTGCCAGCAGGTCCGGGACAACTTACAATGAGCAGTTCTTC CASRSGTTYNEQFF
NA TRBJ2-4 15 TRBD1 TRBV5-4 TGTGCCAGCAGCTTGGGTGGGACAGAGAAAAACATTCAGTACTTC CASSLGGTEKNIQYF
NA TRBJ1-1 15 TRBD1 TRBV4-1 TGCGCCAGCAGCCCGCGTCAGGGGGCCTACACTGAAGCTTTCTTT CASSPRQGAYTEAFF
NA TRBJ2-5 14 TRBD2 TRBV3-1/TRBV3-2 TGTGCCAGCAGCCGCGCTAGCGGGGCGGAGACCCAGTACTTC CASSRASGAETQYF
NA TRBJ1-5 15 NA TRBV5-1 TGCGCCAGCAGCTCGATCCCAGGGGCCGATCAGCCCCAGCATTTT CASSSIPGADQPQHF
NA TRBJ2-1 11 NA TRBV5-1 TGCGCCAGCAGCTTCCCGGGTGAGCAGTTCTTC CASSFPGEQFF
NA TRBJ1-1 12 NA TRBV30 TGTGCCTGGAGTCATCAGCGGACTGAAGCTTTCTTT CAWSHQRTEAFF
few TRBJ1-5 16 NA TRBV28 TGTGCCAGCAGTCTTCCAATACAGGGAGCGAATCAGCCCCAGCATTTT CASSLPIQGANQPQHF
NA TRBJ2-1 15 NA TRBV27 TGTGCCAGCAGTTGGAGCGCTAGTCTTAACAATGAGCAGTTCTTC CASSWSASLNNEQFF
NA TRBJ1-4 15 TRBD1 TRBV15 TGTGCCACCAGCAGAGATCGAGGGGGCGCTGAAAAACTGTTTTTT CATSRDRGGAEKLFF
NA TRBJ1-1 13 NA TRBV19 TGTGCCAGCATCCAAGGGGGGGACACTGAAGCTTTCTTT CASIQGGDTEAFF
NA TRBJ2-1 12 NA TRBV5-1 TGCGCCAGCAGCTTTGACGGGAATGAGCAGTTCTTC CASSFDGNEQFF
NA TRBJ2-2 14 TRBD1 TRBV29-1 TGCAGCGTAGTCCGGGACAGGAACACCGGGGAGCTGTTTTTT CSVVRDRNTGELFF
few TRBJ2-1 12 NA TRBV9 TGTGCCAGCAGCGGGGGCAACAATGAGCAGTTCTTC CASSGGNNEQFF
NA TRBJ2-2 16 TRBD1 TRBV6-5 TGTGCCAGCAGTTACCCCGGGACAGGGGGCCCCGGGGAGCTGTTTTTT CASSYPGTGGPGELFF
NA TRBJ2-5 16 NA TRBV28 TGTGCCAGCAGTGCGGGACAGACCCTCCGTAAAGAGACCCAGTACTTC CASSAGQTLRKETQYF
NA TRBJ1-6 12 NA TRBV2 TGTGCCAGCAGTGAGGTAGTCAGGCCCCTCCACTTT CASSEVVRPLHF
once TRBJ1-2 13 NA TRBV3-1/TRBV3-2 TGTGCCAGCAGCCCGCGGAGCGGGGGAGGCTACACCTTC CASSPRSGGGYTF
NA TRBJ1-3 16 NA TRBV30 TGTGCCTGGAGTTACCAAACAGCTGACTCTGGAAACACCATATATTTT CAWSYQTADSGNTIYF
NA TRBJ2-5 16 TRBD2 TRBV5-5 TGTGCCAGCAGCTTGGAACTAGCGGGGGGCCGAGAGACCCAGTACTTC CASSLELAGGRETQYF
NA TRBJ2-6 21 TRBD1 TRBV19 TGTGCCAGTAGTATCCTTTATTGGGGTGGGACAGGGCACTCTGGGGCCAACGTCCTGACTTTC CASSILYWGGTGHSGANVLTF
NA TRBJ2-2 14 NA TRBV18 TGTGCCAGCTCACCAAACAAAGACACCGGGGAGCTGTTTTTT CASSPNKDTGELFF
NA TRBJ2-1 17 TRBD2 TRBV19 TGTGCCAGTAGTATCGGGTTTAGCGGGCGCTCCTACAATGAGCAGTTCTTC CASSIGFSGRSYNEQFF
once TRBJ2-7 15 TRBD2 TRBV18 TGTGCCAGCTCACCACCATCAGGGAGGGCCTACGAGCAGTACTTC CASSPPSGRAYEQYF